Presented here are 13 T cell receptor beta chains from one specimen sequenced in a study of T cell clonality in common variable immunodeficiency. The table came from immunoSEQ multiplex PCR; TCRdb's copy has only in-frame clones and leaves some out. Sampling found fewer than 50,000 clones, none seen once. The sequencing sample was made of peripheral blood mononuclear cells. The receptors here all came from a person aged 18 to 70 in good health.

Worth noting for this clone: The CDR3 goes on 3 residues after the read ends, and that part is filled in from the germline J gene. The chain employs TRBV19 and TRBJ1-2; D is possibly TRBD1 (5 bases). This CDR3 comprises 13 residues. Per germline, CDR1 LNHDA and CDR2 SQIVND (reference sequence). The CDR3 spells CASSVGRPYDYTF. CDR3 bases read: TGTGCCAGTAGTGTGGGGCGTCCCTACGAC.

This clone was detected many times. The CDR3 goes on 3 residues after the read ends, and that part is filled in from the germline J gene. The rearrangement joins TRBV6-1 to TRBJ2-3, with 13 bases lining up with TRBD2. The germline CDR1 and CDR2 sequences are MNHNS and SASEGT. With V trimmed by 4 bases and J by 7 bases, 2 bases remained unmatched. The CDR3 covers 14 residues. The CDR3 DNA, read in part, is TGTGCCAGCAGTGGGACTAGCGGGAGCAATACG. This codes for CASSGTSGSNT. The full CDR3 sequence reads CASSGTSGSNTQYF.

This clone occurred a few times. Incomplete CDR3 DNA: TGTGCCAGTAGTATCGGGGGTTTAAGTGAAAAG. Encoded protein: CASSIGGLSEK. The whole CDR3 sequence reads CASSIGGLSEKLFF. The chain couples TRBV19 to TRBJ2-2, with D perhaps TRBD2 (6 bases). The read stops 3 residues short of the end of the CDR3; the missing end is completed from the germline J gene. The germline V gene has CDR1 LNHDA and CDR2 SQIVND (reference sequence). This CDR3 region has 14 residues. The full variable domain, its missing parts supplied by reference TRBV19 and TRBJ2-2, is DGGITQSPKYLFRKEGQNVTLSCEQNLNHDAMYWYRQDPGQGLRLIYYSQIVNDFQKGDIAEGYSVSREKKESFPLTVTSAQKNPTAFYLCASSIGGLSEKLFFGEGSRLTVL.

This clone was seen many times. Sequencing ends 3 residues short of the CDR3 end; the germline J gene provides the rest. This chain links TRBV7-8 with TRBJ1-3; TRBD1 matches 8 bases. Germline V gene lookup returns CDR1 SGHVS and CDR2 FQNEAQ. V lost 4 bases to trimming and J lost 1 base; unmatched junction nucleotides: 0. This CDR3 is 14 amino acids long. The CDR3 sequence is CASSYRGSGNTIYF. The part of the CDR3 DNA that was read is TGTGCCAGCAGCTACAGGGGGTCTGGAAACACC.

This clone occurred many times. The read gets to within 3 residues of the CDR3 end, and the germline J gene fills in the rest. The chain couples TRBV6-4 to TRBJ2-7, with TRBD1 matching 7 bases. Germline V lookup: CDR1 MRHNA, CDR2 SNTAGT. The CDR3 is 16 amino acids. Trimming took 4 bases from V and 2 from J; bases not matched to a gene: 11. Incomplete CDR3 DNA: TGTGCCAGCAGTGCTCCGAGGGGGCGGAAAGCCTACGAG. Translating it yields CASSAPRGRKAYE. The full CDR3 protein reads CASSAPRGRKAYEQYF.

This clone was seen ten or more times. The CDR3 extends 3 residues past the end of the read, so its final part is completed from the germline J gene. This chain links TRBV19 with TRBJ1-2, with D hard to call. The CDR3 covers 12 residues. CDR1 and CDR2 (germline): LNHDA, SQIVND (reference sequence). The DNA read from the CDR3 is TGTGCCAGTAGCACCGTGGGCAGAGGC. The encoded protein is CASSTVGRG. The full-length CDR3 reads as CASSTVGRGYTF.

The sample holds many counts of this clone. CDR3 DNA, as far as it was read: TGCGCCAGCAGCTTGGGGCTAGCGGGAGGAAATGAG. Its translation: CASSLGLAGGNE. The entire CDR3 protein is CASSLGLAGGNEQFF. The V gene is TRBV5-1, the J gene TRBJ2-1, with 11 positions matching TRBD2. The DNA ends 3 residues before the CDR3 does, and the rest of the CDR3 is filled in from the germline J gene. The CDR3 is 15 amino acids. V shed 0 bases and J 7 bases; nucleotides not matched to a gene: 3. Germline lookup yields CDR1 SGHRS and CDR2 YFSETQ.

This clone was seen repeatedly, ten times or more. Sequencing ends 3 residues short of the CDR3 end; the germline J gene provides the rest. The V gene is TRBV19, the J gene TRBJ2-2; D is undetermined. CDR3 length: 16 amino acids. Germline CDR1 LNHDA, CDR2 SQIVND (reference sequence). The germline V and J ends were trimmed by 8 bases and 4 bases, with 20 bases remaining between them. The covered CDR3 bases are TGTGCCAGTCTCGTTCCCCGTCAAAGAGGCACCGGGGAG. Protein product: CASLVPRQRGTGE. The whole CDR3 is CASLVPRQRGTGELFF.

There are many counts of this clone. The CDR3 goes on 3 residues after the read ends, and that part is filled in from the germline J gene. The chain combines TRBV5-1 with TRBJ2-2; D ambiguous. Germline V gene sequence: CDR1 SGHRS, CDR2 YFSETQ. This CDR3 is built from 14 residues. V was clipped by 4 bases and J by 6 bases, with 13 bases between them. CDR3 protein: CASSRPSAAGELFF. The sequenced CDR3 bases are TGCGCCAGCAGCCGCCCTAGTGCTGCCGGGGAG.

This clone has only a few counts. The read terminates 3 residues before the CDR3 end, so the remaining end is supplied by the germline J gene. The chain recombines TRBV7-9 with TRBJ1-2; D is undetermined. This CDR3 is built from 14 residues. CDR1 is SEHNR and CDR2 is FQNEAQ in the germline V gene (reference sequence). Partial CDR3 DNA: TGTGCCAGCAGCTTAATTAGCGGAGAGGATGAC. This gives the protein CASSLISGEDD. The CDR3 as a whole reads CASSLISGEDDYTF.

On this clone itself: The read ends 3 residues early relative to the CDR3; the germline J gene fills the gap. The V gene is TRBV5-8, the J gene TRBJ2-3; no definite D call. The V end lost 0 bases, the J end lost 1 base, and 9 bases lay between the germline ends. The CDR3 is 15 residues long. The germline CDR1 and CDR2 sequences are SGHTS and YDEGEE. CDR3 sequence: CASSLGATRTDTQYF. The sequenced part of the CDR3 DNA is TGTGCCAGCAGCTTGGGAGCAACTCGCACAGATACG.

Remarks on this clone: The sequence runs out 3 residues before the end of the CDR3; the remainder is reconstructed from the germline J gene. The chain has TRBV19 and TRBJ1-2, with D unresolved. The CDR3 length is 13 residues. Germline values: CDR1 LNHDA, CDR2 SQIVND (reference sequence). CDR3 DNA, as far as it was read: TGTGCCAGTAATGAAGCCGGGTTTGGAGGC. Translating it yields CASNEAGFGG. The full CDR3 reads CASNEAGFGGYTF.

This clone was found many times. The read ends 3 residues before the CDR3 terminus; that terminus is restored from the germline J gene. This sequence joins TRBV20-1 and TRBJ1-1; D unresolved. The CDR3 runs to 11 residues. Looked up from germline, CDR1 is DFQATT and CDR2 is SNEGSKA (reference sequence). CDR3 DNA, as far as it was read: TGCAGTGCCCAACTCTCGGGGTCA. It specifies CSAQLSGS. The full-length CDR3 reads as CSAQLSGSAFF.